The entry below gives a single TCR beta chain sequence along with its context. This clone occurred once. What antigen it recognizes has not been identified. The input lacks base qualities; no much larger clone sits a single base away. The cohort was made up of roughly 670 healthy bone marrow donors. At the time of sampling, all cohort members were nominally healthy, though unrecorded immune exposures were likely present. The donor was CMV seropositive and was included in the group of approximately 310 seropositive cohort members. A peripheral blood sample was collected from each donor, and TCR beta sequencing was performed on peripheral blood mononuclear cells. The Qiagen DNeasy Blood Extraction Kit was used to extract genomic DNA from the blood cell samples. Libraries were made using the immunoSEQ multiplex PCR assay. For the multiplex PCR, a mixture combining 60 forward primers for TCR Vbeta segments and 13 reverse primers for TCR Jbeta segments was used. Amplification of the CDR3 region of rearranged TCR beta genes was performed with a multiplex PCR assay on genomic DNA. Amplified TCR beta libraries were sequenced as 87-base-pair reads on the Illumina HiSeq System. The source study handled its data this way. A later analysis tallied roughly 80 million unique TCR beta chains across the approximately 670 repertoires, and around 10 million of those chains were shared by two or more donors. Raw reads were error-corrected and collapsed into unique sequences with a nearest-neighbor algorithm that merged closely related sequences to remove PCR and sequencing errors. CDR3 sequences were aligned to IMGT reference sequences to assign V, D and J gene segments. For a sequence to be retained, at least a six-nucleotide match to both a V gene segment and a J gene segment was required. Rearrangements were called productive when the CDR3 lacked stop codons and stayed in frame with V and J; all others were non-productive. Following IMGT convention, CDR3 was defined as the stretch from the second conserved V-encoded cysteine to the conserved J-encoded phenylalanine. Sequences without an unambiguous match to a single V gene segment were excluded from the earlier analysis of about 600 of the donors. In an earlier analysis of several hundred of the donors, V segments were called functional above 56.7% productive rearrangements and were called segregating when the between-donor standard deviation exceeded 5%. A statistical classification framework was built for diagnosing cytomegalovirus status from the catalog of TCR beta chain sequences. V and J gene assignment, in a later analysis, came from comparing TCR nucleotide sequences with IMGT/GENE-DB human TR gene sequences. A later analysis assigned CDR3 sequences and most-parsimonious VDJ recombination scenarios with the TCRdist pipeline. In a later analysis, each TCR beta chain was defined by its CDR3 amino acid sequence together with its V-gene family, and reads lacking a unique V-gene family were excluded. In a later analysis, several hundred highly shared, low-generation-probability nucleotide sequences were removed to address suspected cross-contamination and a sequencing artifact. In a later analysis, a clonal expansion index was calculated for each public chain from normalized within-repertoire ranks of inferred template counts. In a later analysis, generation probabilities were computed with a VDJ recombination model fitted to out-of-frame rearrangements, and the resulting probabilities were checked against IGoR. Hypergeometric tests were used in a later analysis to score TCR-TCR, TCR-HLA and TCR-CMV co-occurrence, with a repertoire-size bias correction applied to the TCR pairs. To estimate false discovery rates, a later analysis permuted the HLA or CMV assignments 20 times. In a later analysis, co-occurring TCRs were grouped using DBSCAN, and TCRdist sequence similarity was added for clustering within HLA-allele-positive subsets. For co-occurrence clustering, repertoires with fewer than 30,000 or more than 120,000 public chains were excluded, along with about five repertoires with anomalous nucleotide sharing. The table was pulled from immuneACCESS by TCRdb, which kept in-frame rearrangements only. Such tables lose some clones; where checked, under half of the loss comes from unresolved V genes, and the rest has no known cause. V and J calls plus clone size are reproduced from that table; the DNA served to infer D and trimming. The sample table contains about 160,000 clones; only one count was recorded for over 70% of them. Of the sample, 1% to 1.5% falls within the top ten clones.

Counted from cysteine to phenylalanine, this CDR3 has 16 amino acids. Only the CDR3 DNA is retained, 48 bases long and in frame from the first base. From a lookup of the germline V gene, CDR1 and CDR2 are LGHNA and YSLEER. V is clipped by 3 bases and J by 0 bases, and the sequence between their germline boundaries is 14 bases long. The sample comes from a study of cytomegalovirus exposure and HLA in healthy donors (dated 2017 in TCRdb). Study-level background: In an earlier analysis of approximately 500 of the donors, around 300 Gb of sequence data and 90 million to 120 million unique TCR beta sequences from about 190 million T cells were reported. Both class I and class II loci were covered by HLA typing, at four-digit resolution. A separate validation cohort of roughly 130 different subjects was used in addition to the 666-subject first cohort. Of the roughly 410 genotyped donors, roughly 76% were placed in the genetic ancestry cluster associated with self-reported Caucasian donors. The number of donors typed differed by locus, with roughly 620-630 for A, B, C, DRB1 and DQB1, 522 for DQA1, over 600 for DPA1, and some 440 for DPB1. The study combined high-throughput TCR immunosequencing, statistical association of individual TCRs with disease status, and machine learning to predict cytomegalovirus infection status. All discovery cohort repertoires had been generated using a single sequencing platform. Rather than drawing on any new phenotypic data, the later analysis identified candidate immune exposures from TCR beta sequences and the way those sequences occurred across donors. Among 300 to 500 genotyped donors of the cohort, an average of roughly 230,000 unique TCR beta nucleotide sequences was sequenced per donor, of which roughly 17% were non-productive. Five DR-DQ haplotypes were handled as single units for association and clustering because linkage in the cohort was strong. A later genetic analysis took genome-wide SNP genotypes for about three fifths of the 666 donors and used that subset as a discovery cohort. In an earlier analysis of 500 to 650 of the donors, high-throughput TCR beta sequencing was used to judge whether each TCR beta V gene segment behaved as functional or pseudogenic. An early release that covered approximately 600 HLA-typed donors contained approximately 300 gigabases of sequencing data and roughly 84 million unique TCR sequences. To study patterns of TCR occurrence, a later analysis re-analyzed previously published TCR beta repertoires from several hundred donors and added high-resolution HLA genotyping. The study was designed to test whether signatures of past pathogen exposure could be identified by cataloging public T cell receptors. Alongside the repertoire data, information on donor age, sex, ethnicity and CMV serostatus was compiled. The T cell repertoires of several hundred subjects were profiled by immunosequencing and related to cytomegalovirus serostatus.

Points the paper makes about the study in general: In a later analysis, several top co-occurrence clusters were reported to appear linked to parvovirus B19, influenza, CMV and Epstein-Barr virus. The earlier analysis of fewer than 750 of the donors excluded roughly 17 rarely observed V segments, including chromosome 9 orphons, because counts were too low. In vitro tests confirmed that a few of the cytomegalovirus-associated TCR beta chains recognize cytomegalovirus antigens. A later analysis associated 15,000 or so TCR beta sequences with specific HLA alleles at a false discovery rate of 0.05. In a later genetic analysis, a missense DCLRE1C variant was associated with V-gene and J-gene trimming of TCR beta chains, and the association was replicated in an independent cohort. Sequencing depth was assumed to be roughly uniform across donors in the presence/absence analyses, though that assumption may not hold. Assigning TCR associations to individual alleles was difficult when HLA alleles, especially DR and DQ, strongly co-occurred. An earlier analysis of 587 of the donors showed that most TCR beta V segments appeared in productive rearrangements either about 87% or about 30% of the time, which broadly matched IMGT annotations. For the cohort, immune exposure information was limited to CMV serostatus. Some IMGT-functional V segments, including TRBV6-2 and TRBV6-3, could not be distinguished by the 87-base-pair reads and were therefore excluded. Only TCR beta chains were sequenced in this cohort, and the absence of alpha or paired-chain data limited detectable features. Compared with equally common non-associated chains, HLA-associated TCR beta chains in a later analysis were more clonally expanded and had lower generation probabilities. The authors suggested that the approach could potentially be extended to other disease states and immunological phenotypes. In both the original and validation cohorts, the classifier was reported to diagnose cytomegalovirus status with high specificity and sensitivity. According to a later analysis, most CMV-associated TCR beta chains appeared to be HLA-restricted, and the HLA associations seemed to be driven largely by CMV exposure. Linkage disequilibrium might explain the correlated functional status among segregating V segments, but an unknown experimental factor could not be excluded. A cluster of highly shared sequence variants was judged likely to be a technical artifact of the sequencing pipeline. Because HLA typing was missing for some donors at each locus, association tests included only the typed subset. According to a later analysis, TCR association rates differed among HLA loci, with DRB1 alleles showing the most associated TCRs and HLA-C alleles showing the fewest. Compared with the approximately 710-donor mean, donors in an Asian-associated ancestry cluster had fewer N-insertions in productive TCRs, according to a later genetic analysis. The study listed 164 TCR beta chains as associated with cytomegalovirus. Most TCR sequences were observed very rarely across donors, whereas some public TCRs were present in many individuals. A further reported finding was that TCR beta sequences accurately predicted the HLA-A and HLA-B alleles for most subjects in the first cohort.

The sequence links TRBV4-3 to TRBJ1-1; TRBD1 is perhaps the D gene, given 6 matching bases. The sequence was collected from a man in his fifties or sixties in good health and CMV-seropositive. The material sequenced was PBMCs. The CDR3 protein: CASSHGSKGVNTEAFF. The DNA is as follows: TGCGCCAGCAGCCATGGGTCTAAGGGGGTGAACACTGAAGCTTTCTTT.